Each of the 10 T cell receptor beta chains below was sequenced from the same sample in a study of regulatory T cells in long-lasting Graves disease. With iRepertoire HTBI primers and Arm-PCR of CDR3 regions, TCR beta libraries were built. TCRdb passed the multiplex PCR reads through MiXCR, listing each CDR3 protein once. The sample lists approximately 380,000 distinct CDR3 sequences; more than 20% were seen once. Time point denoted: persistent/refractory GD, antithyroid drugs over 5 years with positive TRAb. From RNA extracted from PBMCs, the TCR library was made. The specimen comprised peripheral blood mononuclear cells (PBMCs), sampled when the disease was refractory, from a patient treated with antithyroid drugs. Every receptor here comes from a female donor with Graves disease.

The V call is TRBV7-9, the J call TRBJ2-7; D is ambiguous. This CDR3 is built from 11 residues. Trimming removed 7 bases at V and 4 bases at J, with 8 bases between. CDR1 SEHNR and CDR2 FQNEAQ come from the germline V gene (reference sequence). The CDR3, as DNA: TGTGCCAGCAATCCATTATACGAGCAGTACTTC. This codes for CASNPLYEQYF.

This chain connects TRBV20-1 to TRBJ1-5, with D uncertain. V lost 6 bases to trimming and J lost 0 bases, with 12 bases between them. Germline CDR1 and CDR2: DFQATT and SNEGSKA (reference sequence). The CDR3 has 14 residues. CDR3 residues: CSAKPEYSNQPQHF. The DNA for the CDR3 is TGCAGTGCCAAACCGGAGTATAGCAATCAGCCCCAGCATTTT.

V is TRBV27 and J is TRBJ2-1; D perhaps matches TRBD2 (6 bases). V was cut by 6 bases and J by 5 bases, with 20 bases left in between. CDR1 is MNHEY, CDR2 SMNVEV, per germline (reference sequence). The CDR3 consists of 16 residues. The CDR3 DNA reads as TGTGCCAGCAGCAAAGCGGTTAGCGGAACCCACAATGAGCAGTTCTTC. Translated, it gives CASSKAVSGTHNEQFF.

The CDR3 bases are TGTGCCAGCAGTAGCCAGGGAGAGGGCTACACCTTC. Residues: CASSSQGEGYTF. The V gene is TRBV27, the J gene TRBJ1-2; D possibly corresponds to TRBD1 (5 bases). Germline V gene data show CDR1 as MNHEY and CDR2 as SMNVEV (reference sequence). The CDR3 has 12 residues. V was trimmed by 5 bases and J by 8 bases, leaving 12 bases between them.

V and J are TRBV15 and TRBJ1-6; D not resolved. This CDR3 comprises 13 residues. CDR1 LNHNV and CDR2 YYDKDF come from the germline V gene (reference sequence). V gave up 4 bases and J gave up 10 bases, with 11 bases separating them. CDR3 sequence: CATSTDRGSPLHF. For the CDR3, the DNA is TGTGCCACCAGCACGGACCGAGGGTCACCCCTCCACTTT.

V and J are TRBV4-1 and TRBJ2-7; 7 bases align to TRBD1. V lost 3 bases, J lost 4 bases, and 3 bases stayed unmatched. CDR3 length equals 13 residues. Germline V CDR1 and CDR2: MGHRA, YSYEKL. CDR3 coding DNA: TGCGCCAGCAGCCATGGACAGGATTACGAGCAGTACTTC. Translated, it gives CASSHGQDYEQYF.

The rearrangement links TRBV10-3 to TRBJ2-2; 9 bases agree with TRBD2. The CDR3 is 17 residues long. The trim removed 10 bases at V and 2 bases at J, leaving 14 bases unmatched. Germline assignment: CDR1 ENHRY and CDR2 SYGVKD. CDR3 protein: CASQEGSGRGNTGELFF. The DNA for the CDR3 is TGTGCCAGCCAGGAAGGTAGCGGGAGAGGAAACACCGGGGAGCTGTTTTTT.

The CDR3 DNA reads TGTGCCAGCAGTCTTACGGGACGCCTACAGTTCGAGCAGTACTTC. This encodes CASSLTGRLQFEQYF. V usage is TRBV3-1 and J usage is TRBJ2-7; possibly TRBD1 or TRBD2 for D (5 bases each). The V and J ends lost 6 bases and 6 bases respectively, with 21 bases between them. Germline values: CDR1 LGHDT, CDR2 YNNKEL (reference sequence). The CDR3 spans 15 residues.

This clonotype came up many times. The genes are TRBV6-5 and TRBJ2-7; D not certain. Germline assignment: CDR1 MNHEY and CDR2 SVGAGI. The CDR3 sequence is 12 residues long. V shed 3 bases and J shed 6 bases, with 9 bases lying between them. CDR3 in amino acids: CASSYSFGEQYF. CDR3 DNA: TGTGCCAGCAGTTATAGTTTTGGCGAGCAGTACTTC.

The CDR3 loop reads CASSLGPPTLYEQYF. The DNA of the CDR3 is TGTGCCAGCAGCTTAGGACCCCCCACGCTTTACGAGCAGTACTTC. V and J are TRBV7-9 and TRBJ2-7; D call uncertain. Germline V lookup: CDR1 SEHNR, CDR2 FQNEAQ (reference sequence). V dropped 1 base and J dropped 4 bases, with 14 bases sitting between them. This CDR3 region has 15 residues.